The 7 T cell receptor beta chains reported below all come from one sample, sequenced in a study of blood T cell repertoires in COVID-19. The repertoire was sequenced with immunoSEQ multiplex PCR; TCRdb's copy has only in-frame clones and lacks some. The table includes 20,000 to 25,000 clones, approximately 80% detected once. Sequencing was performed on peripheral blood. Every receptor here comes from a man in his 70s with acute or convalescent COVID-19.

The chain has TRBV30 and TRBJ1-4; no reliable D call. Germline V lookup: CDR1 GTSNPN, CDR2 SVGIG (reference sequence). Trimming left V 4 bases short and J 7 bases short, with 10 bases between. The CDR3 sequence is 12 residues long. The CDR3 DNA follows: TGTGCCTGGACCGGAGCTGGTGAAAAACTGTTTTTT. Protein product: CAWTGAGEKLFF. Full variable domain (missing parts from reference TRBV30 and TRBJ1-4): SQTIHQWPATLVQPVGSPLSLECTVEGTSNPNLYWYRQAAGRGLQLLFYSVGIGQISSEVPQNLSASRPQDRQFILSSKKLLLSDSGFYLCAWTGAGEKLFFGSGTQLSVL.

The chain combines TRBV2 with TRBJ1-1, with D maybe TRBD1 (5 bases). CDR3 length: 14 residues. V lost 4 bases to trimming and J lost 5 bases, with 14 bases between them. Germline V gene data show CDR1 as SNHLY and CDR2 as FYNNEI. CDR3 loop: CASSGAGRGTEAFF. The DNA for the CDR3 is TGTGCCAGCAGTGGAGCCGGGAGGGGAACTGAAGCTTTCTTT.

The rearrangement links TRBV19 to TRBJ1-2; 7 bases are a match to TRBD1. With 7 bases clipped from V and 8 bases from J, the junction kept 10 bases outside the gene matches. CDR1 and CDR2 from the germline V gene are LNHDA and SQIVND (reference sequence). This CDR3 contains 13 residues. The chain's CDR3 is CASKLQGLGGYTF. CDR3 coding DNA: TGTGCCAGTAAATTACAGGGGCTAGGGGGCTACACCTTC.

This chain connects TRBV30 to TRBJ1-1; tentative D call: TRBD1 (5 bases). Trimming shortened V by 3 bases and J by 11 bases, and 16 bases separated the two germline ends. CDR3 size: 12 residues. Germline lookup yields CDR1 GTSNPN and CDR2 SVGIG (reference sequence). CDR3 protein: CAWSPWDWGAFF. The CDR3 bases are TGTGCCTGGAGCCCATGGGACTGGGGGGCTTTCTTT.

In this sample, this clone turned up once. In the same sample, other DNA sequences code for this CDR3. The CDR3, as DNA: TGTGCCATCAGTGAGTCCTTTGGGCGTGGGTCGAATGAGCAGTTCTTC. It is translated as CAISESFGRGSNEQFF. The rearrangement joins TRBV10-3 to TRBJ2-1; D not resolved. The CDR3 loop spans 16 amino acids. Trimming shortened V by 0 bases and J by 7 bases, and 16 bases separated the two germline ends. The germline V gene has CDR1 ENHRY and CDR2 SYGVKD.

This clone came up a few times. The rearrangement joins TRBV5-6 to TRBJ1-5, with D uncertain. The V and J ends lost 0 bases and 5 bases respectively, with 9 bases between them. Per germline, CDR1 SGHDT and CDR2 YYEEEE. This CDR3 is 14 amino acids long. CDR3 DNA: TGTGCCAGCAGCTTGGCGGGGATGGATCAGCCCCAGCATTTT. Residues: CASSLAGMDQPQHF.

The chain links TRBV7-2 to TRBJ2-7, with a tentative D call TRBD2 (7 bases). CDR1 is SGHTA and CDR2 is FQGNSA in the germline V gene. CDR3 size: 14 residues. The V end was cut by 2 bases, the J end by 6 bases, with 14 bases between. The CDR3 sequence: CASSLRQGRAEQYF. CDR3 DNA: TGTGCCAGCAGCTTACGCCAGGGGAGGGCCGAGCAGTACTTC.